A selection of T cell receptor beta chains follows, all from one sample in a study of regulatory T cells in long-lasting Graves disease. From the multiplex PCR reads, TCRdb called clonotypes with MiXCR, one entry per CDR3 protein. The repertoire consists of around 460,000 distinct CDR3 sequences, with 20% to 25% occurring once and the leading ten covering less than 9%. This sample comprised peripheral blood mononuclear cells (PBMCs), obtained when the disease was refractory, from a patient treated with antithyroid drugs. These receptors came from a female donor with Graves disease. CDR3s include the opening cysteine and the closing phenylalanine or tryptophan. The D gene is left open where the match is weak. Not every row has a clone size; where given, it reads once, few, many or a size class.

V gene,clone size,D gene,J gene,CDR3 DNA,CDR3 protein
TRBV25-1,many,NA,TRBJ1-6,TGTGCCAGCAGCGAATATAATTCACCCCTCCACTTT,CASSEYNSPLHF
TRBV7-9,few,NA,TRBJ1-2,TGTGCCAGCAGCTCATCTCTGACTGGGTTTCGGTATGGCTACACCTTC,CASSSSLTGFRYGYTF
TRBV28,many,NA,TRBJ2-7,TGTGCCACCCGGGACTCCTACGAGCAGTACTTC,CATRDSYEQYF
TRBV28,many,NA,TRBJ1-1,TGTGCCAGCAGTTTTAGGGTGGTGTCCACTGAAGCTTTCTTT,CASSFRVVSTEAFF
TRBV7-2,many,NA,TRBJ1-5,TGTGCCAGCAGCACAATAGGACAGAAAAATCAGCCCCAGCATTTT,CASSTIGQKNQPQHF
TRBV7-9,NA,TRBD1,TRBJ1-6,TGTGCCAGCAGCCCAGGGGGCCCTAAGGCCCTCCACTTT,CASSPGGPKALHF
TRBV12-3/TRBV12-4,many,TRBD2,TRBJ2-7,TGTGCCAGCAGCTCTGGACTAGCGGGAGTCCACGAGCAGTACTTC,CASSSGLAGVHEQYF
TRBV11-2,many,TRBD1,TRBJ1-4,TGTGCCAGCAGCTTAGAGGGACAGTTTAATGAAAAACTGTTTTTT,CASSLEGQFNEKLFF
TRBV5-5,NA,NA,TRBJ2-1,TGTGCCAGCAGCTCGGCCCGGGGAGCGGAGGAACACAATGAGCAGTTCTTC,CASSSARGAEEHNEQFF
TRBV7-2,NA,NA,TRBJ1-5,TGTGCCAGCAGCCCGGCGGGGCAGTATCAGCCCCAGCATTTT,CASSPAGQYQPQHF
TRBV6-1,few,NA,TRBJ1-1,TGTGCCAGCATCTCGGCGGGGAGCACTGAAGCTTTCTTT,CASISAGSTEAFF
TRBV5-6,NA,TRBD2,TRBJ2-5,TGTGCCAGCAGCCCTTGGGAGGGGGAGACCCAGTACTTC,CASSPWEGETQYF
TRBV5-1,NA,TRBD2,TRBJ2-1,TGCGCCAGCAGCTGGGGGAGGGCGGGGGACGAGGATGAGCAGTTCTTC,CASSWGRAGDEDEQFF